This is a list of T cell receptor beta chains from one sample in a study of Ad26.COV2.S vaccination and SARS-CoV-2 variants. Some clones are missing from TCRdb's copy, which holds only in-frame ones; the method was immunoSEQ multiplex PCR. The sample includes about 280,000 clones, more than 70% of them seen just once. Specimen: peripheral blood, collected in a trial of Ad26.COV2.S vaccine versus placebo. These TCRs come from a person between 18 and 65 years old who received the Ad26.COV2.S COVID-19 vaccine or a placebo. Each CDR3 is given with its conserved first and last residue. A D gene is named only where the DNA matches it firmly. The listing skips clone size in some rows; elsewhere it reads once, few, many or a size class.

abundance: NA
j_gene: TRBJ1-3
d_gene: NA
v_gene: TRBV14
CDR3aa: CASSQVGSGNTIYF
CDR3nt: TGTGCCAGCAGCCAAGTTGGGTCTGGAAACACCATATATTTT

abundance: NA
j_gene: TRBJ1-1
d_gene: NA
v_gene: TRBV3-1/TRBV3-2
CDR3aa: CASSQESKAFF
CDR3nt: TGTGCCAGCAGCCAAGAGAGTAAAGCTTTCTTT

abundance: NA
j_gene: TRBJ2-3
d_gene: NA
v_gene: TRBV2
CDR3aa: CASSAASAADTQYF
CDR3nt: TGTGCCAGCAGTGCGGCCAGCGCGGCAGATACGCAGTATTTT

abundance: NA
j_gene: TRBJ1-1
d_gene: TRBD1
v_gene: TRBV19
CDR3aa: CASFDRGNTEAFF
CDR3nt: TGTGCCAGCTTCGACAGGGGGAACACTGAAGCTTTCTTT

abundance: once
j_gene: TRBJ1-6
d_gene: NA
v_gene: TRBV2
CDR3aa: CASSGGGIGSPLHF
CDR3nt: TGTGCCAGCAGTGGGGGTGGGATCGGTTCACCCCTCCACTTT

abundance: NA
j_gene: TRBJ2-5
d_gene: TRBD1
v_gene: TRBV5-1
CDR3aa: CASSLEGQGAETQYF
CDR3nt: TGCGCCAGCAGCTTGGAAGGACAGGGGGCAGAGACCCAGTACTTC

abundance: few
j_gene: TRBJ1-3
d_gene: NA
v_gene: TRBV11-2
CDR3aa: CASSYQVSGNTIYF
CDR3nt: TGTGCCAGCAGTTACCAAGTCTCTGGAAACACCATATATTTT

abundance: NA
j_gene: TRBJ2-2
d_gene: NA
v_gene: TRBV10-2
CDR3aa: CASSEEWYTGELFF
CDR3nt: TGCGCCAGCAGTGAGGAATGGTACACCGGGGAGCTGTTTTTT

abundance: few
j_gene: TRBJ1-5
d_gene: TRBD1
v_gene: TRBV15
CDR3aa: CATSRVGTGGSNQPQHF
CDR3nt: TGTGCCACCAGCAGAGTAGGGACAGGGGGGAGCAATCAGCCCCAGCATTTT

abundance: NA
j_gene: TRBJ1-2
d_gene: NA
v_gene: TRBV6-5
CDR3aa: CASIDSYGYTF
CDR3nt: TGTGCCAGCATAGACAGCTATGGCTACACCTTC

abundance: NA
j_gene: TRBJ2-7
d_gene: NA
v_gene: TRBV5-1
CDR3aa: CASRKTDSYEQYF
CDR3nt: TGCGCCAGCAGGAAGACAGATTCCTACGAGCAGTACTTC

abundance: NA
j_gene: TRBJ2-5
d_gene: NA
v_gene: TRBV5-1
CDR3aa: CASSWTGPRIGETQYF
CDR3nt: TGCGCCAGCAGCTGGACCGGGCCTCGAATTGGGGAGACCCAGTACTTC

abundance: NA
j_gene: TRBJ2-1
d_gene: TRBD2
v_gene: TRBV7-2
CDR3aa: CASRIPGLAGGEQFF
CDR3nt: TGTGCCAGCAGAATTCCGGGACTAGCCGGCGGTGAGCAGTTCTTC

abundance: NA
j_gene: TRBJ2-7
d_gene: TRBD1
v_gene: TRBV19
CDR3aa: CASSPGFGTAIPYEQYF
CDR3nt: TGTGCCAGTAGTCCGGGGTTCGGGACAGCTATCCCCTACGAGCAGTACTTC

abundance: NA
j_gene: TRBJ2-7
d_gene: NA
v_gene: TRBV19
CDR3aa: CASSMGRDSYEQYF
CDR3nt: TGTGCCAGTAGTATGGGCAGGGACTCCTACGAGCAGTACTTC

abundance: NA
j_gene: TRBJ2-1
d_gene: TRBD2
v_gene: TRBV5-1
CDR3aa: CASSEGLAATYNEQFF
CDR3nt: TGCGCCAGCAGCGAGGGACTAGCGGCGACCTACAATGAGCAGTTCTTC

abundance: NA
j_gene: TRBJ1-1
d_gene: NA
v_gene: TRBV10-3
CDR3aa: CATSYRRGRENTEAFF
CDR3nt: TGTGCCACGTCTTACCGTCGGGGACGGGAGAACACTGAAGCTTTCTTT

abundance: NA
j_gene: TRBJ2-7
d_gene: NA
v_gene: TRBV5-4
CDR3aa: CASSASTSSYEQYF
CDR3nt: TGTGCCAGCAGCGCTTCTACTAGCTCCTACGAGCAGTACTTC

abundance: few
j_gene: TRBJ2-1
d_gene: TRBD2
v_gene: TRBV5-1
CDR3aa: CASSQSPSGTTYNEQFF
CDR3nt: TGCGCCAGCAGCCAATCGCCTAGCGGGACAACCTACAATGAGCAGTTCTTC

abundance: NA
j_gene: TRBJ2-1
d_gene: NA
v_gene: TRBV7-9
CDR3aa: CASQAGYNEQFF
CDR3nt: TGTGCCAGCCAGGCAGGGTATAATGAGCAGTTCTTC

abundance: NA
j_gene: TRBJ2-3
d_gene: NA
v_gene: TRBV27
CDR3aa: CASSLWPGDTQYF
CDR3nt: TGTGCCAGCAGTTTATGGCCAGGAGATACGCAGTATTTT

abundance: NA
j_gene: TRBJ2-5
d_gene: TRBD1
v_gene: TRBV11-2
CDR3aa: CASSLSQGARETQYF
CDR3nt: TGTGCCAGCAGCTTAAGCCAGGGGGCGAGAGAGACCCAGTACTTC

abundance: NA
j_gene: TRBJ2-3
d_gene: NA
v_gene: TRBV14
CDR3aa: CASSQERAADTQYF
CDR3nt: TGTGCCAGCAGCCAAGAACGGGCGGCGGATACGCAGTATTTT

abundance: NA
j_gene: TRBJ2-7
d_gene: TRBD1
v_gene: TRBV5-1
CDR3aa: CASSPGTGLSYEQYF
CDR3nt: TGCGCCAGCAGCCCCGGGACAGGCCTCTCCTACGAGCAGTACTTC

abundance: once
j_gene: TRBJ2-1
d_gene: TRBD2
v_gene: TRBV28
CDR3aa: CASKGRSGGDYNEQFF
CDR3nt: TGTGCCAGCAAGGGCCGTAGCGGGGGGGACTACAATGAGCAGTTCTTC

abundance: NA
j_gene: TRBJ1-5
d_gene: TRBD1
v_gene: TRBV30
CDR3aa: CAWRRGPHQPQHF
CDR3nt: TGTGCCTGGAGAAGGGGGCCACATCAGCCCCAGCATTTT

abundance: NA
j_gene: TRBJ1-5
d_gene: NA
v_gene: TRBV4-2
CDR3aa: CASSQDFGGYQPQHF
CDR3nt: TGTGCCAGCAGCCAAGATTTCGGGGGATATCAGCCCCAGCATTTT

abundance: NA
j_gene: TRBJ2-5
d_gene: TRBD2
v_gene: TRBV6-5
CDR3aa: CASMSSGETQYF
CDR3nt: TGTGCCAGCATGTCTAGCGGAGAGACCCAGTACTTC

abundance: NA
j_gene: TRBJ2-3
d_gene: NA
v_gene: TRBV7-9
CDR3aa: CASSRDRRTQYF
CDR3nt: TGTGCCAGCAGTCGAGACAGACGGACGCAGTATTTT

abundance: once
j_gene: TRBJ2-2
d_gene: NA
v_gene: TRBV6-5
CDR3aa: CASSYGQAVTGELFF
CDR3nt: TGTGCCAGCAGTTATGGGCAGGCGGTCACCGGGGAGCTGTTTTTT

abundance: NA
j_gene: TRBJ2-1
d_gene: NA
v_gene: TRBV27
CDR3aa: CASSFGAGQYNEQFF
CDR3nt: TGTGCCAGCAGTTTCGGCGCGGGGCAATACAATGAGCAGTTCTTC

abundance: NA
j_gene: TRBJ1-6
d_gene: TRBD1
v_gene: TRBV4-1
CDR3aa: CASSQDSIDRAYSPLHF
CDR3nt: TGCGCCAGCAGCCAAGATTCCATAGACAGGGCTTATTCACCCCTCCACTTT